This T cell receptor (beta chain) was identified during a study of CXCR3-negative and CXCR3-positive naive CD8 T cells. Looking at the study overall: Each library held about 1.5 +/- 0.3 million TRB reads, 120 million to 150 million in total. Study-wide findings and caveats: Similar TRBV-TRBJ usage was seen in naive cells (both CXCR3-negative and CXCR3-positive), but memory cells differed.

In germline, CDR1 is SGHNT, CDR2 YENEEA. The CDR3 is 16 amino acids. UMI-labeled TRB cDNA libraries were prepared by 5' RACE. From the 5' RACE reads, TCRdb lists one entry per CDR3 protein and no DNA. The repertoire table contains 50,000 to 65,000 distinct CDR3 sequences. Comment on this clonotype: The target antigen is unknown.

The gene calls are TRBV11-3 and TRBJ2-1; TCRdb's D gene call, TRBD1, goes unchecked for lack of DNA. The receptor comes from a human donor in good health. Some clones in this sample may be carry-over from other donors' samples. Sequenced: memory CD8+ T cells from blood. The CDR3 region is CASSSPFGGETNEQFF. The full variable domain, with the rest looked up from reference TRBV11-3 and TRBJ2-1, is EAGVVQSPRYKIIEKKQPVAFWCNPISGHNTLYWYLQNLGQGPELLIRYENEEAVDDSQLPKDRFSAERLKGVDSTLKIQPAELGDSAVYLCASSSPFGGETNEQFFGPGTRLTVL.